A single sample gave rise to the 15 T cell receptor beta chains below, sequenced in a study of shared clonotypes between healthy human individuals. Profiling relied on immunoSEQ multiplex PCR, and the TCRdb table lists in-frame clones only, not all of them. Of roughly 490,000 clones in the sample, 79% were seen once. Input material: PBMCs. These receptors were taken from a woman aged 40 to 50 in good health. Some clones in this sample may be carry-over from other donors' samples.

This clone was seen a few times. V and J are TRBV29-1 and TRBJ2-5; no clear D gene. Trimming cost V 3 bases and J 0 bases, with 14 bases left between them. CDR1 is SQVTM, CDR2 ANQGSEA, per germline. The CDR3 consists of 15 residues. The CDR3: CSVEGGLGNQETQYF. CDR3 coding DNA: TGCAGCGTTGAGGGTGGGTTGGGCAACCAAGAGACCCAGTACTTC.

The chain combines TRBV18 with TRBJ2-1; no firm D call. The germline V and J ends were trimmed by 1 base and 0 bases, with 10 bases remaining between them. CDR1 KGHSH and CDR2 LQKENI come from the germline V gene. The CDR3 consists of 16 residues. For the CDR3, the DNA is TGTGCCAGCTCACCACGAGCAAAGAGCTCCTACAATGAGCAGTTCTTC. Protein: CASSPRAKSSYNEQFF.

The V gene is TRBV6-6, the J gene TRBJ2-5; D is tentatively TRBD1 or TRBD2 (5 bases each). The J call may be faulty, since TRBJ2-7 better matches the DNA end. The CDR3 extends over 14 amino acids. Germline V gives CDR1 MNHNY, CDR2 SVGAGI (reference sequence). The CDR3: CASSFGTEAYEQYF. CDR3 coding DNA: TGTGCCAGCAGTTTCGGGACGGAAGCCTACGAGCAGTACTTC.

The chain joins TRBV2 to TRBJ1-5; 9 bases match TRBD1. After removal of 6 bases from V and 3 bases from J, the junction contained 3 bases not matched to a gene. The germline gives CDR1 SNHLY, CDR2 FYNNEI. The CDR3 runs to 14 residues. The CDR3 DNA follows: TGTGCCAGCAGGGGGACAGGGTTCAATCAGCCCCAGCATTTT. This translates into CASRGTGFNQPQHF.

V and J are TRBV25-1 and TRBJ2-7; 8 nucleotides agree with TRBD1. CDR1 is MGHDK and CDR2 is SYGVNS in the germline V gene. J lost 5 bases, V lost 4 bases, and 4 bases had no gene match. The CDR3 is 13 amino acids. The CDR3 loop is CASSAGQVHEQYF. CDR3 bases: TGTGCCAGCAGTGCGGGACAGGTTCACGAGCAGTACTTC.

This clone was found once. The CDR3 DNA is TGTGCCAGCAGCCAGGCACAGGGTAACTATGGCTACACCTTC. As protein: CASSQAQGNYGYTF. The chain employs TRBV4-2 and TRBJ1-2; perhaps TRBD1 as D (6 bases). The CDR3 consists of 14 residues. Trimming cost V 3 bases and J 1 base, with 9 bases left between them. Germline V CDR1 and CDR2: LGHNA, YNFKEQ.

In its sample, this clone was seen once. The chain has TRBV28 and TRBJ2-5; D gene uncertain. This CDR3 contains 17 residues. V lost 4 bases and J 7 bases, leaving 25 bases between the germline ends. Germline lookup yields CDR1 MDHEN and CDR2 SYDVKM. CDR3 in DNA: TGTGCCAGCAGTTCGGTACGAGACCCCGAACCGTCCGGGACCCAGTACTTC. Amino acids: CASSSVRDPEPSGTQYF.

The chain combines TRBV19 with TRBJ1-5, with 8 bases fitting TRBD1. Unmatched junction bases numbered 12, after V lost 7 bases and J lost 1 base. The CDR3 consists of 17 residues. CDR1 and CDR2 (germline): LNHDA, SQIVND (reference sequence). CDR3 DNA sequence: TGTGCCAGTACCCCGACAGGGGCGGGGGTGAGCAATCAGCCCCAGCATTTT. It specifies CASTPTGAGVSNQPQHF.

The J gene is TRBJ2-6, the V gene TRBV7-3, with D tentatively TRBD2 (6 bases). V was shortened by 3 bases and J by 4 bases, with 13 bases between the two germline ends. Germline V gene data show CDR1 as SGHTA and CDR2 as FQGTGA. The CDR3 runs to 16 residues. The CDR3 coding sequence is TGTGCCAGCAGCTTTGGGACTCCTTCCGGGGCCAACGTCCTGACTTTC. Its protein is CASSFGTPSGANVLTF.

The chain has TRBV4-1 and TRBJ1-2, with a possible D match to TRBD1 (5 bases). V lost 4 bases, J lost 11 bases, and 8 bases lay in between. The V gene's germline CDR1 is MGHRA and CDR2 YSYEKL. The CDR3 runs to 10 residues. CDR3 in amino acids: CASSPTGYTF. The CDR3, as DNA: TGCGCCAGCAGCCCCACAGGATACACCTTC.

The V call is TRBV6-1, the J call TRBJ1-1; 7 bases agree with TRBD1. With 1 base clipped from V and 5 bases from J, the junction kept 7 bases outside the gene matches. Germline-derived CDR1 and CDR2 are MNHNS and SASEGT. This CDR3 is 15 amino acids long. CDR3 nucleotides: TGTGCCAGCAGTGAAGACCTTAACAGGGGAACTGAAGCTTTCTTT. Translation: CASSEDLNRGTEAFF.

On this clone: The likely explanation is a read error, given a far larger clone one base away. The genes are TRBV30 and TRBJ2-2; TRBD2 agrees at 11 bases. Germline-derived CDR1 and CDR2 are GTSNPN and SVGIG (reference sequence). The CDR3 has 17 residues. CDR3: CASNPTSGMVRTGELLF. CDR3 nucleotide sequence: TGTGCCTCAAACCCGACTAGCGGGATGGTTCGCACCGGGGAGCTGCTTTTT.

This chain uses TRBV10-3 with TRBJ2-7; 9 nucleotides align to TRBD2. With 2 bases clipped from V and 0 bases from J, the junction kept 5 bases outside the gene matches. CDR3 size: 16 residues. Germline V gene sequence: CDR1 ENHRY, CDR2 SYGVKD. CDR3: CAISEVTSGNSYEQYF. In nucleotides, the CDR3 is TGTGCCATCAGTGAGGTGACTAGCGGCAACTCCTACGAGCAGTACTTC.

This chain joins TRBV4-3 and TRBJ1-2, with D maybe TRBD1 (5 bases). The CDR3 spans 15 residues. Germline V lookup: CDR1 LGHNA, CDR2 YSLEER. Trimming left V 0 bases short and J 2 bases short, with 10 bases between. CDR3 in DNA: TGCGCCAGCAGCCAAGAGAGGTCAGGGAACTATGGCTACACCTTC. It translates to CASSQERSGNYGYTF.

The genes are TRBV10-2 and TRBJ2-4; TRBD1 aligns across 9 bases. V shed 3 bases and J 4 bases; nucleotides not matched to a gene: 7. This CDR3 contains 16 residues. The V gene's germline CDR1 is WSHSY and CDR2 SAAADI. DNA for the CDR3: TGCGCCAGCAGTGAACCCGGACAGGGGTTTAAAAACATTCAGTACTTC. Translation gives CASSEPGQGFKNIQYF.